Shown below are 4 T cell receptor beta chains from a single sample sequenced in a study of regulatory T cells in long-lasting Graves disease. Time point described: newly diagnosed GD, antithyroid drugs for less than 3 months. Researchers made the TCR library from RNA that was extracted from PBMCs. Relying on iRepertoire HTBI primers and Arm-PCR of CDR3 regions, the team built TCR beta libraries. TCRdb reanalysed the multiplex PCR reads using MiXCR and keeps one entry per CDR3 protein. The sample holds more than 450,000 distinct CDR3 sequences, 15% to 20% seen once. The sample also formed part of further work on T cells in Graves' hyperthyroidism and ophthalmopathy.

The material was peripheral blood mononuclear cells (PBMCs), obtained at new diagnosis, from a patient treated with antithyroid drugs. These receptor sequences come from a middle-aged man with Graves disease.

This clonotype occurred many times. The chain has TRBV3-1 and TRBJ2-5, with D hard to call. The V gene lost 4 bases and the J gene lost 2 bases, with 17 bases spanning the gap. Germline V gives CDR1 LGHDT, CDR2 YNNKEL (reference sequence). This CDR3 is built from 16 residues. This CDR3 reads CASSPSGSAQQETQYF. CDR3 DNA: TGTGCCAGCAGCCCCTCAGGCAGCGCACAGCAAGAGACCCAGTACTTC.

This rearrangement joins TRBV9 to TRBJ2-1, with 8 positions matching TRBD2. The CDR3 totals 17 residues. The germline V gene has CDR1 SGDLS and CDR2 YYNGEE. V trimming: 6 bases; J trimming: 1 base; junction bases outside the gene matches: 12. CDR3 nucleotide sequence: TGTGCCAGCATCCCTTCCGCGGGAGGCGGGTCCTACAATGAGCAGTTCTTC. Translating it yields CASIPSAGGGSYNEQFF.

V and J are TRBV19 and TRBJ1-1; no clear D. This CDR3 region has 14 residues. The ends were cut back, 6 bases at V and 0 bases at J, with 11 bases in the middle. Germline CDR1 reads LNHDA; CDR2 reads SQIVND (reference sequence). In DNA, the CDR3 is TGTGCCAGTAGCCCCGAAGTGCTGAACACTGAAGCTTTCTTT. Protein: CASSPEVLNTEAFF.

This clonotype was observed a few times. This chain uses TRBV6-4 with TRBJ2-5; D is possibly TRBD1 or TRBD2 (6 bases each). The V gene's germline CDR1 is MRHNA and CDR2 SNTAGT. This CDR3 is built from 15 residues. The V gene lost 6 bases and the J gene lost 5 bases, with 19 bases spanning the gap. The CDR3 loop reads CASSINGGQGETQYF. The CDR3 nucleotides read TGTGCCAGCAGCATAAACGGGGGCCAGGGGGAGACCCAGTACTTC.